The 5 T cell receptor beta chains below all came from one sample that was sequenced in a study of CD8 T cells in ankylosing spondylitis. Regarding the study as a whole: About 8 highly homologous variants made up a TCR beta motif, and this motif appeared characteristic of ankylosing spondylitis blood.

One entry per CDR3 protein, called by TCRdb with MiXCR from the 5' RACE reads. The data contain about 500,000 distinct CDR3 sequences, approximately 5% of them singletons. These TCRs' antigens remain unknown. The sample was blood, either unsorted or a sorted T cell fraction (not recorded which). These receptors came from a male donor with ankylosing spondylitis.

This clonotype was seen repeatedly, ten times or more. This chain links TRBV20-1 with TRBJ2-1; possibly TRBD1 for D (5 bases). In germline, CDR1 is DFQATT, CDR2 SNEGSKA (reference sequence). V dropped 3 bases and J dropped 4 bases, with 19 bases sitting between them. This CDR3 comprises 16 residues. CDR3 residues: CSARVFARKGYNEQFF. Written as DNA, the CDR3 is TGCAGTGCTAGGGTCTTCGCCAGGAAGGGGTACAATGAGCAGTTCTTC.

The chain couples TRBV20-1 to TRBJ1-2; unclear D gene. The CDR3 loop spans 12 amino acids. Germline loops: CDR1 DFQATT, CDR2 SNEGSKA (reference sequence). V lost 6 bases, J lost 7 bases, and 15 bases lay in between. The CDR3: CSAGDRLGGYTF. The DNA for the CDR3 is TGCAGTGCCGGAGACCGGCTGGGTGGCTACACCTTC.

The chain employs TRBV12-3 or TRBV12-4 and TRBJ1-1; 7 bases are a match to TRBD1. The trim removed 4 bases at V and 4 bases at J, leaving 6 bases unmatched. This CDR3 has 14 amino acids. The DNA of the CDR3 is TGTGCCAGCAGTTCCGACAGGGTTGTCACTGAAGCTTTCTTT. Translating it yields CASSSDRVVTEAFF.

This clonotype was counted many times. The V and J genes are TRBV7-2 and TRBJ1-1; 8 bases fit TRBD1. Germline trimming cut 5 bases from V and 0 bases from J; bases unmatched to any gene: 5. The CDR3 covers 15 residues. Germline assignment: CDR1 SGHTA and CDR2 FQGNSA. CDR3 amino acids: CASSPGTGMNTEAFF. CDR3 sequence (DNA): TGTGCCAGCAGCCCGGGGACAGGTATGAACACTGAAGCTTTCTTT.

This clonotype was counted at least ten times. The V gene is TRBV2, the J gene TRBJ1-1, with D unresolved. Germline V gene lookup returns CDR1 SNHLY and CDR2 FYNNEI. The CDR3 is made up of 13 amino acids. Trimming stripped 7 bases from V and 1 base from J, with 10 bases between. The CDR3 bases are TGTGCCAGCACGTGGGAAGGGAACACTGAAGCTTTCTTT. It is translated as CASTWEGNTEAFF.